The 19 T cell receptor beta chains below were found in one sample sequenced in a study of blood T cell repertoires in COVID-19. The data were produced by immunoSEQ multiplex PCR, yet TCRdb's version contains in-frame clones alone and is incomplete. Among roughly 30,000 clones listed, 70% to 85% were seen once. Material for sequencing was peripheral blood. The receptors were gathered from a human donor in a cohort sampled during active COVID-19.

The chain combines TRBV7-8 with TRBJ1-2; the D gene is possibly TRBD1 (5 bases). The CDR3 length is 14 residues. Germline V gives CDR1 SGHVS, CDR2 FQNEAQ. With 6 bases removed from V and 4 bases from J, the gap between germline ends came to 15 bases. The CDR3 sequence: CASSPTGLLYGYTF. The CDR3 coding sequence is TGTGCCAGCAGTCCTACGGGACTCCTCTATGGCTACACCTTC.

The chain recombines TRBV11-2 with TRBJ2-2; 15 nucleotides line up with TRBD2. The CDR3 consists of 18 residues. In germline, CDR1 is SGHAT, CDR2 FQNNGV. The junction had 10 bases not matched to a gene; V was cut back by 6 bases and J by 5 bases. CDR3 protein: CASRPGTSGGRWTGELFF. CDR3 sequence (DNA): TGTGCCAGCAGGCCCGGGACTAGCGGGGGGAGATGGACCGGGGAGCTGTTTTTT. The complete variable domain, with remaining parts taken from reference TRBV11-2 and TRBJ2-2, reads EAGVAQSPRYKIIEKRQSVAFWCNPISGHATLYWYQQILGQGPKLLIQFQNNGVVDDSQLPKDRFSAERLKGVDSTLKIQPAKLEDSAVYLCASRPGTSGGRWTGELFFGEGSRLTVL.

The chain couples TRBV7-9 to TRBJ2-6; 7 bases are a match to TRBD1. V gave up 5 bases and J gave up 2 bases; unmatched junction bases: 3. CDR3 length: 15 residues. The V gene's germline CDR1 is SEHNR and CDR2 FQNEAQ (reference sequence). CDR3 in amino acids: CASSKGAAGANVLTF. CDR3 nucleotides: TGTGCCAGCAGCAAGGGGGCGGCTGGGGCCAACGTCCTGACTTTC.

In its sample, this clone was seen once. V usage is TRBV19 and J usage is TRBJ2-4; 8 bases are shared with TRBD2. The CDR3 has 14 residues. Germline V CDR1 and CDR2: LNHDA, SQIVND (reference sequence). V was clipped by 2 bases and J by 12 bases; unmatched bases: 9. The CDR3 spells CASSIIGGGTDQYF. The CDR3 nucleotides are TGTGCCAGTAGTATAATCGGCGGGGGGACCGATCAGTACTTC.

The CDR3 nucleotides are TGTGCCAGCAGCCGGGGACATCCCAATCAGCCCCAGCATTTT. The encoded protein is CASSRGHPNQPQHF. The chain links TRBV6-2 or TRBV6-3 to TRBJ1-5; D may be TRBD1 (6 bases). In germline, CDR1 is MNHEY, CDR2 SVGEGT. V gave up 6 bases and J gave up 3 bases, with 12 bases separating them. The CDR3 is 14 residues long.

This chain links TRBV9 with TRBJ1-3, with 7 bases matching TRBD1. Germline CDR1 is SGDLS and CDR2 is YYNGEE. The CDR3 is 16 amino acids. The V gene end was trimmed by 5 bases and the J gene end by 1 base; junction bases not matched to a gene: 9. The CDR3 nucleotides are TGTGCCAGCAGTGAAGGGGGCGCGATATCTGGAAACACCATATATTTT. It specifies CASSEGGAISGNTIYF.

The J gene is TRBJ2-3, the V gene TRBV6-2 or TRBV6-3, with D possibly being TRBD2 (6 bases). The CDR3 totals 15 residues. Germline V gene data show CDR1 as MNHEY and CDR2 as SVGEGT. The V gene lost 1 base and the J gene lost 2 bases, with 10 bases spanning the gap. As DNA, the CDR3 is TGTGCCAGCAGTTACTGGGCGGGGAACACAGATACGCAGTATTTT. Translating it yields CASSYWAGNTDTQYF.

This clone rates as medium-sized. The rearrangement joins TRBV5-8 to TRBJ2-3; 7 nucleotides agree with TRBD1. CDR3 size: 14 residues. The germline V gene has CDR1 SGHTS and CDR2 YDEGEE. With 6 bases clipped from V and 1 base from J, the junction kept 5 bases outside the gene matches. The CDR3 region is CASIRQGRTDTQYF. The CDR3 bases are TGTGCCAGCATCCGACAGGGTCGCACAGATACGCAGTATTTT.

The J gene is TRBJ1-3, the V gene TRBV30; maybe TRBD1 (5 bases). The CDR3 is 15 residues long. Per germline, CDR1 GTSNPN and CDR2 SVGIG (reference sequence). V lost 1 base and J lost 4, with 14 bases in between. CDR3 nucleotides: TGTGCCTGGAGTGGGAAGGGGATAGGAGGAAACACCATATATTTT. Its translation: CAWSGKGIGGNTIYF.

The chain combines TRBV5-6 with TRBJ2-3; D might be TRBD2 (5 bases). Trimming took off 3 bases at V and 4 bases at J, with 15 bases between the two ends. CDR1 is SGHDT and CDR2 is YYEEEE in the germline V gene. CDR3 length: 15 amino acids. The CDR3 nucleotides read TGTGCCAGCAGCTGGACGGGAACTGGCCCAGATACGCAGTATTTT. It is translated as CASSWTGTGPDTQYF.

This clone was picked up one time. This chain joins TRBV6-1 and TRBJ2-7, with 9 bases aligning to TRBD1. The CDR3 sequence is 16 residues long. In germline, CDR1 is MNHNS, CDR2 SASEGT. Trimming took 4 bases from V and 4 from J; bases not matched to a gene: 11. CDR3 DNA: TGTGCCAGCAGTGTACCCGGGACAGGGCGTTTTTACGAGCAGTACTTC. It translates to CASSVPGTGRFYEQYF.

The CDR3 bases are TGTGCCAGCAGCTTAGAAATCCCGCGCACTGAAGCTTTCTTT. It yields the protein CASSLEIPRTEAFF. V is TRBV7-2 and J is TRBJ1-1; D not resolved. CDR1 SGHTA and CDR2 FQGNSA come from the germline V gene. V shed 1 base and J shed 4 bases, with 10 bases lying between them. There are 14 residues in the CDR3.

This rearrangement joins TRBV19 to TRBJ2-7, with 7 positions matching TRBD1. Trimming took 5 bases from V and 3 from J; bases not matched to a gene: 10. The CDR3 runs to 15 residues. Germline CDR1 LNHDA, CDR2 SQIVND (reference sequence). This chain's CDR3 is CASSPRQGSFYEQYF. The DNA for the CDR3 is TGTGCCAGTAGTCCAAGACAGGGATCTTTCTACGAGCAGTACTTC.

This chain uses TRBV12-3 or TRBV12-4 with TRBJ1-1; 8 nucleotides align to TRBD1. The CDR3 is made up of 13 amino acids. J lost 9 bases, V lost 3 bases, and 6 bases had no gene match. CDR3 DNA sequence: TGTGCCAGCAGTTTGACAGGGGCTGATCAAGCTTTCTTT. Translated: CASSLTGADQAFF.

The chain uses TRBV6-2 or TRBV6-3 and TRBJ1-5; the D gene is possibly TRBD1 (5 bases). Germline V gene lookup returns CDR1 MNHEY and CDR2 SVGEGT. This CDR3 is built from 15 residues. With 4 bases removed from V and 4 bases from J, the gap between germline ends came to 14 bases. The CDR3 DNA follows: TGTGCCAGCAGTTGGGGGGTAGTTTGGAATCAGCCCCAGCATTTT. Translation gives CASSWGVVWNQPQHF.

CDR3 DNA: TGTGCCAGCAGCCAAGGCGGGGACGACACTGAAGCTTTCTTT. It specifies CASSQGGDDTEAFF. The chain employs TRBV3-1 (or the pseudogene TRBV3-2) and TRBJ1-1; D is perhaps TRBD1 (5 bases). CDR1 is LGHDT and CDR2 is YNNKEL in the germline V gene (reference sequence). The CDR3 covers 14 residues. V lost 1 base, J lost 3 bases, and 9 bases lay in between.

The chain has TRBV28 and TRBJ1-6, with 8 bases identical to TRBD1. CDR1 is MDHEN and CDR2 is SYDVKM in the germline V gene. The J segment lost 7 bases and the V segment lost 6 bases, leaving 8 bases of the junction unmatched. The length of the CDR3 is 15 residues. This CDR3 reads CASSEPGQVNSPLHF. CDR3 in DNA: TGTGCCAGCAGCGAACCGGGACAGGTGAATTCACCCCTCCACTTT.

The rearrangement joins TRBV28 to TRBJ2-3, with a tentative D call TRBD2 (6 bases). The CDR3 has 14 residues. Trimming left V 4 bases short and J 6 bases short, with 14 bases between. In germline, CDR1 is MDHEN, CDR2 SYDVKM. The CDR3, as DNA: TGTGCCAGCAGTTGGGGGGTTAAATGGGATACGCAGTATTTT. Its protein is CASSWGVKWDTQYF.

This rearrangement joins TRBV7-8 to TRBJ2-3, with TRBD2 matching over 11 bases. Trimming removed 5 bases from V and 2 bases from J; junction bases left unmatched: 6. This CDR3 comprises 16 residues. CDR1 and CDR2 from the germline V gene are SGHVS and FQNEAQ. The CDR3 DNA is TGTGCCAGCAGCCGAGTTAGCGGGGGGGCCACAGATACGCAGTATTTT. Translation: CASSRVSGGATDTQYF. Combining the CDR3 with reference TRBV7-8 and TRBJ2-3 gives the whole variable domain GAGVSQSPRYKVAKRGQDVALRCDPISGHVSLFWYQQALGQGPEFLTYFQNEAQLDKSGLPSDRFFAERPEGSVSTLKIQRTQQEDSAVYLCASSRVSGGATDTQYFGPGTRLTVL.